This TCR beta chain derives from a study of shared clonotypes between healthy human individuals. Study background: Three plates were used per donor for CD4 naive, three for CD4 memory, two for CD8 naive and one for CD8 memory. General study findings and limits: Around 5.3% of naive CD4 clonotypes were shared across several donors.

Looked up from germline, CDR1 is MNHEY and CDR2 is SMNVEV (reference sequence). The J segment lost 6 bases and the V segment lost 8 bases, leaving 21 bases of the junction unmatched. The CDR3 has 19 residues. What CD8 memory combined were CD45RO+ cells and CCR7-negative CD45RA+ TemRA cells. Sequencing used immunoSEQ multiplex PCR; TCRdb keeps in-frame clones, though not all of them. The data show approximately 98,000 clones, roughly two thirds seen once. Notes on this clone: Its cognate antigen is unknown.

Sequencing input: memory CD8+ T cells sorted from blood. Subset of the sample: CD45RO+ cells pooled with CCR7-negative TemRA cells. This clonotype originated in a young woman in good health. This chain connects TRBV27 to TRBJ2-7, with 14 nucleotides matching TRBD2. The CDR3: CASSLVSSSTGTSGSEQYF. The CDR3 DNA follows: TGTGCCAGCTCCCTAGTATCCTCCTCGACCGGGACTAGCGGGAGCGAGCAGTACTTC.